This T cell receptor beta chain derives from a study of blood T cells in healthy people across ages. Study observations and caveats: Diversity of TCR beta per million T cells declined in a roughly linear way with age. Changes in expanded clonotypes were possibly confounded, as the CMV status of donors was unknown.

PCR was performed a second time for about 7 to 11 cycles using a sample-barcoded 5' primer and a J-beta primer mix. All cDNA molecules were each tagged by a template-switch adaptor with 12 random nucleotides. TCRdb reanalysed the 5' RACE reads using MiXCR and keeps one entry per CDR3 protein. The table includes about 1.5 million distinct CDR3 sequences, 42% detected once. With 5 bases clipped from V and 7 bases from J, the junction kept 13 bases outside the gene matches. This CDR3 has 15 amino acids. From germline, CDR1 is DFQATT and CDR2 SNEGSKA (reference sequence). Peripheral blood from each donor was collected in a volume of 8 to 10 milliliters. This clonotype occurred once. Its cognate antigen is unknown.

The chain has TRBV20-1 and TRBJ2-7; the match to TRBD2 covers 11 bases. Specimen: blood. This TCR derives from a woman aged 18-30 years in good health. The CDR3 DNA is TGCAGTGCTCCCTTTACTAGCGGGGGTTACAATGAGCAGTACTTC. Residues: CSAPFTSGGYNEQYF.